This paragraph reports one TCR beta chain. Its antigen remains unidentified. A history of autoimmune disease or systemic immunosuppression excluded patients. Blood specimens came from baseline, cycle 4 day 1, and cycle 7 day 1. The sample belongs to a study of OX40 agonist ivuxolimab in advanced cancers. Study information: Allowance was made for prior anti-PD-1, anti-PD-L1 or anti-CTLA-4 therapy, and 40% had some. Study-level results: Relative to CD4+, CD8+ T cells held more expanded clones on average.

The table came from immunoSEQ multiplex PCR; TCRdb's copy has only in-frame clones and leaves some out. The sample shows 76,000 or so clones, less than 90% of them seen only once. Trimming stripped 5 bases from V and 2 bases from J, with 21 bases between. This CDR3 region has 17 residues. From germline, CDR1 is ENHRY and CDR2 SYGVKD. The gene calls are TRBV10-3 and TRBJ1-1; no firm D call. This clonotype originated in an adult with an advanced solid tumor such as melanoma, head and neck, liver or kidney cancer. The material sequenced was CD4+ or CD8+ T cells sorted from blood, taken in a trial of the OX40 agonist ivuxolimab. CDR3 DNA sequence: TGTGCCATCAGTCCAATACACGACACTGGGCCAAACACTGAAGCTTTCTTT. This codes for CAISPIHDTGPNTEAFF.